This T cell receptor beta chain was profiled in a study of T cell repertoires in cytomegalovirus infection. For the study at large: HLA-B-restricted CMV epitopes that are well studied, plus recently identified HLA-C-restricted ones, were used by the study. Carrying CMV and the relevant HLA type showed in public TCR beta signatures. General observations from the study: Dominating the ex vivo response were TCR beta clonotypes that were CMV-specific and HLA-C-restricted. Summed frequency of public TCR beta families distinguished CMV carriers with the relevant HLA.

There are a few counts of this clonotype. The target antigen is unknown. Via MiXCR, TCRdb re-called the reads, giving one row per CDR3 protein. The table has fewer than 900,000 distinct CDR3 sequences, approximately 32% seen once; the top ten hold about an eighth. Germline V gene lookup returns CDR1 SGHVS and CDR2 FNYEAQ. Trimming took 7 bases from V and 6 from J; bases not matched to a gene: 17. The CDR3 has 17 residues. The receptor's source is a human donor in good health (CMV status not recorded). Some clones in this sample may be carry-over from other donors' samples. The J gene is TRBJ2-2, the V gene TRBV7-6, with 7 bases that match TRBD1. The specimen comprised cultured CD8+ T cells from PBMCs, sampled from culture after CMV antigen stimulation. CDR3 nucleotide sequence: TGTGCCAGCACCACGCCGCAGGGGGTATTTGGATCCGGGGAGCTGTTTTTT. This codes for CASTTPQGVFGSGELFF.